The entry below gives a single TCR beta chain sequence along with its context. Its specificity is unknown. A much larger clone sits a single nucleotide away, making a read error possible. TCRdb re-called the reads with MiXCR, one entry per CDR3 protein. This table has approximately 100,000 distinct CDR3 sequences, roughly 39% appearing once. Trimming removed 11 bases at V and 6 bases at J, with 32 bases between. This CDR3 spans 18 amino acids. Germline lookup yields CDR1 LNHNV and CDR2 YYDKDF (reference sequence). The sample belongs to a study of T cell repertoires in cytomegalovirus infection. At the level of the study: Indications came from public TCR beta signatures; they pointed to CMV infection and to a matching HLA type. Study-wide points: HLA-C-restricted TCR beta clonotypes specific for CMV led the ex vivo response.

The origin of this receptor is a human donor in good health (CMV status not recorded). Some clones in this sample may be carry-over from other donors' samples. Sequenced here: CD8+ T cells from cultured PBMCs, sampled from culture after CMV antigen stimulation. This chain uses TRBV15 with TRBJ1-5; tentative D call: TRBD1 (5 bases). The CDR3 coding sequence is TGTGCCGCCTACGATTCCGGGCCGGGGGAGAAAAGTCTTCAGCCCCAGCATTTT. Translation gives CAAYDSGPGEKSLQPQHF.